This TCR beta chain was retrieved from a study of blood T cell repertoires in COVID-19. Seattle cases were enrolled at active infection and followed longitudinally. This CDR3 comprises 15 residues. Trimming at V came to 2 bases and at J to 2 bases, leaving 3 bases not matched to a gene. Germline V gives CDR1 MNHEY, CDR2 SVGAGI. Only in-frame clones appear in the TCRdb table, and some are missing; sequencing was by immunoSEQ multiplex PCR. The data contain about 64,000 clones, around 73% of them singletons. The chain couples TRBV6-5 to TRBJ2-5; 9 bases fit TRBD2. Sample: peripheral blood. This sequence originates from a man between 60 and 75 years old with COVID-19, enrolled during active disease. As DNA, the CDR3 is TGTGCCAGCAGTTACAGGACTAGCGTACAAGAGACCCAGTACTTC. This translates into CASSYRTSVQETQYF.